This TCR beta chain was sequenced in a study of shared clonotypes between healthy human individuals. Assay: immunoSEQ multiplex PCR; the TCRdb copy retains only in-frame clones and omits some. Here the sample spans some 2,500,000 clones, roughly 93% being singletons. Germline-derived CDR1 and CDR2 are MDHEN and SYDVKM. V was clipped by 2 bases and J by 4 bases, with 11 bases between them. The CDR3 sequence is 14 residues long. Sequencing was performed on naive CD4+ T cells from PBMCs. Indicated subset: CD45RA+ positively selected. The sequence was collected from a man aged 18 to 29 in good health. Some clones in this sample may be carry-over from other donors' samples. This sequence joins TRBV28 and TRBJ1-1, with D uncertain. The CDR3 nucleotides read TGTGCCAGCAGTTTAGCGGGTCGGTTCACTGAAGCTTTCTTT. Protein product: CASSLAGRFTEAFF.